This TCR beta chain was identified in a study of blood T cell repertoires in COVID-19. Only in-frame clones appear in the TCRdb table, and some are missing; sequencing was by immunoSEQ multiplex PCR. Of around 250,000 clones in the sample, about 86% were seen once. The CDR3 length is 15 residues. Trimming removed 0 bases from V and 4 bases from J, with 14 bases in between. The germline V gene encodes CDR1 SGDLS and CDR2 YYNGEE. The J gene is TRBJ2-7, the V gene TRBV9, with D maybe TRBD2 (5 bases). Material for sequencing was PBMCs or T cells enriched from blood (not recorded which). The clonotype originates from a man aged 30 to 39 with acute COVID-19. CDR3: CASSVGRRMLYEQYV. DNA of the CDR3: TGTGCCAGCAGCGTAGGTAGGAGGATGTTATACGAGCAGTACGTC.